The present TCR beta chain was sequenced within a study of Tregs in tolerant kidney transplant recipients. Study-level results: Activated donor B cell expansion appeared to reveal the most relevant donor-specific TCRbeta repertoire.

In regard to this clone: Its antigen is as yet unknown.

Looked up from germline, CDR1 is LNHNV and CDR2 is YYDKDF (reference sequence). Trimming shortened V by 0 bases and J by 1 base, and 9 bases separated the two germline ends. The CDR3 is 15 residues long. The data were produced by immunoSEQ multiplex PCR, yet TCRdb's version contains in-frame clones alone and is incomplete. The top ten hold approximately 0.6% of the sample, which has 120,000 or so clones, approximately 90% seen once. The gene calls are TRBV15 and TRBJ2-5, with a weak D call TRBD2 (5 bases). The TCR originated in a human donor in good health. The sequenced sample was CD4+ T cells from blood. CDR3 sequence: CATSRDAGVQETQYF. CDR3 nucleotides: TGTGCCACCAGCAGAGATGCCGGGGTCCAAGAGACCCAGTACTTC.